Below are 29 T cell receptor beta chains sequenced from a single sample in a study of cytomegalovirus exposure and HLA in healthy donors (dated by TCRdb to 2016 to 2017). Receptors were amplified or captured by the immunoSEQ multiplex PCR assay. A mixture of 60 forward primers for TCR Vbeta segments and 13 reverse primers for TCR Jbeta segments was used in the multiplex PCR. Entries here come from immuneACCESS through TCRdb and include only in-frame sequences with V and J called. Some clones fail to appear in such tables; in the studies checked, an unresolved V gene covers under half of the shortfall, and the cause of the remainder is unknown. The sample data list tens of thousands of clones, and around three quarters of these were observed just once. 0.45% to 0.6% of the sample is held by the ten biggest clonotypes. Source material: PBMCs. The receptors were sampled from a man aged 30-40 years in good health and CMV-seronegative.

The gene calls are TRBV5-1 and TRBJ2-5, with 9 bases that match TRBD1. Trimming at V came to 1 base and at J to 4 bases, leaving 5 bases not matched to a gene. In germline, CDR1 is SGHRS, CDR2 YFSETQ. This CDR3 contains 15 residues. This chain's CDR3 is CASSLRTGAIETQYF. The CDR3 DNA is TGCGCCAGCAGCTTGCGGACAGGGGCTATAGAGACCCAGTACTTC.

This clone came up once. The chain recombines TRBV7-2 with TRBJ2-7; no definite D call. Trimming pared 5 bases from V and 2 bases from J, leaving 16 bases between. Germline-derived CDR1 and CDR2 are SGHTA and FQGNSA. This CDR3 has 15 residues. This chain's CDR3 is CASSSYSDGTYEQYV. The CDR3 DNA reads TGTGCCAGCAGCAGTTACAGTGACGGTACCTACGAGCAGTACGTC.

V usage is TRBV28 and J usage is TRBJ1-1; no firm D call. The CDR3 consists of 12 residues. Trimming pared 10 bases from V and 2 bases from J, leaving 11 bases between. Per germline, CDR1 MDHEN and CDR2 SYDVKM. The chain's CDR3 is CATEDNNTEAFF. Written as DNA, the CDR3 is TGTGCCACAGAAGACAACAACACTGAAGCTTTCTTT.

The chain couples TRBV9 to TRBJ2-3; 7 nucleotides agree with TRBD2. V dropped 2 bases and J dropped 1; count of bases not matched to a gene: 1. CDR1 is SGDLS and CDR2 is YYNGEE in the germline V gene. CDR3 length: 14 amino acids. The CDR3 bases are TGTGCCAGCAGCGTCAGCGGGGGCACAGATACGCAGTATTTT. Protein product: CASSVSGGTDTQYF.

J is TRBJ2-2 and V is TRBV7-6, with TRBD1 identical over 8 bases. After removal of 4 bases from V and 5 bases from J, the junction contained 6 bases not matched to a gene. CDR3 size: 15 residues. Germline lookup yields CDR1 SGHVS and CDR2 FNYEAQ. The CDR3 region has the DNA TGTGCCAGCAGCTATGGACAGGGACGGACCGGGGAGCTGTTTTTT. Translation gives CASSYGQGRTGELFF.

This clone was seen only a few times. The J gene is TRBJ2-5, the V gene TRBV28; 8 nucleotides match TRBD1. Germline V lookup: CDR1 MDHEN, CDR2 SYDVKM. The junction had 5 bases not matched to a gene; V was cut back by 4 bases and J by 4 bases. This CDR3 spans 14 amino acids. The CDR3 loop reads CASSSTGEGETQYF. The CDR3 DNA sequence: TGTGCCAGCAGTTCGACAGGGGAAGGAGAGACCCAGTACTTC.

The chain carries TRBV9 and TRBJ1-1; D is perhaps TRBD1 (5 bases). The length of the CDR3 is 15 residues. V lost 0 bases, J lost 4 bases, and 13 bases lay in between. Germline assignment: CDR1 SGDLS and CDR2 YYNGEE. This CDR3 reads CASSVANTGGTEAFF. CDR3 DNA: TGTGCCAGCAGCGTAGCCAACACGGGGGGCACTGAAGCTTTCTTT.

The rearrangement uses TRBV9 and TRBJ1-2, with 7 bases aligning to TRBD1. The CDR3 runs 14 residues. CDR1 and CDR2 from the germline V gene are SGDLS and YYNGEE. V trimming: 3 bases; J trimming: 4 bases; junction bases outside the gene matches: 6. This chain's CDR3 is CASSATGQTYGYTF. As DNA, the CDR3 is TGTGCCAGCAGCGCGACAGGGCAAACCTATGGCTACACCTTC.

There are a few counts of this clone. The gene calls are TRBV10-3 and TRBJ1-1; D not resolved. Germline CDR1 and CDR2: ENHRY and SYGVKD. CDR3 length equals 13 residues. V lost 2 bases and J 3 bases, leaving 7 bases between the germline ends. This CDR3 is CAISEESDTEAFF. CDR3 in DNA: TGTGCCATCAGTGAGGAATCAGACACTGAAGCTTTCTTT.

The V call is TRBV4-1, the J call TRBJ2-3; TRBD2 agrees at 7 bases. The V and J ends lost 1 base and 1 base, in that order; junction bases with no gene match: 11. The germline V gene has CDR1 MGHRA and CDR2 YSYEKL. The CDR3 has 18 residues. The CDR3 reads CASSQALGGGRGTDTQYF. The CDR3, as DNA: TGCGCCAGCAGCCAAGCACTAGGAGGAGGGAGGGGCACAGATACGCAGTATTTT.

This chain's CDR3 is CATTPSGGRTDTQYF. CDR3 nucleotides: TGTGCCACCACCCCAAGCGGGGGACGCACAGATACGCAGTATTTT. V gene TRBV15 combines with J gene TRBJ2-3; 8 nucleotides align to TRBD2. This CDR3 is 15 amino acids long. From germline, CDR1 is LNHNV and CDR2 YYDKDF (reference sequence). V lost 7 bases, J lost 1 base, and 7 bases stayed unmatched.

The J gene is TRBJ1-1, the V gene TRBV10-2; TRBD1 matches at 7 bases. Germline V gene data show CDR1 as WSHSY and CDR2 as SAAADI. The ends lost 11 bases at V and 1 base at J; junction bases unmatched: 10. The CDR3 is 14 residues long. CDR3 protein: CAVIPGTANTEAFF. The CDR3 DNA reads TGCGCCGTTATACCCGGGACAGCGAACACTGAAGCTTTCTTT.

CDR3 DNA: TGTGCCAGCAGCGCCGTCGGTGGTACCGGGGAGCTGTTTTTT. It yields the protein CASSAVGGTGELFF. This chain uses TRBV7-9 with TRBJ2-2, with unresolved D. This CDR3 region has 14 residues. V lost 5 bases, J lost 5 bases, and 12 bases lay in between. Germline loops: CDR1 SEHNR, CDR2 FQNEAQ (reference sequence).

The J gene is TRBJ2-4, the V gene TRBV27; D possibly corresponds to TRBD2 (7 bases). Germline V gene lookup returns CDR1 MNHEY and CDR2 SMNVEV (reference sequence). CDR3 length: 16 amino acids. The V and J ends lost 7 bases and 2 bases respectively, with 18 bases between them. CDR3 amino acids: CASTPWGGQTKNIQYF. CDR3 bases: TGTGCCAGCACCCCTTGGGGGGGCCAGACCAAAAACATTCAGTACTTC.

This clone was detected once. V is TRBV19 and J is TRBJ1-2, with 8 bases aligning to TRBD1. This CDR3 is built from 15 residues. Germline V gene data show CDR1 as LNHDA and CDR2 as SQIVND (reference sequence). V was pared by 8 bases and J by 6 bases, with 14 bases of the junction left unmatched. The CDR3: CASRRDRKLMNGYTF. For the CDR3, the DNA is TGTGCCAGTCGGCGGGACAGGAAATTGATGAATGGCTACACCTTC.

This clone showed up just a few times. DNA of the CDR3: TGCGCCAGCAGCTGGGGCGGGGGGGGGAAGGACGAGCAGTACTTC. As protein: CASSWGGGGKDEQYF. The chain carries TRBV5-1 and TRBJ2-7; 9 bases match TRBD2. Germline V lookup: CDR1 SGHRS, CDR2 YFSETQ. The ends lost 3 bases at V and 5 bases at J; junction bases unmatched: 9. CDR3 size: 15 residues.

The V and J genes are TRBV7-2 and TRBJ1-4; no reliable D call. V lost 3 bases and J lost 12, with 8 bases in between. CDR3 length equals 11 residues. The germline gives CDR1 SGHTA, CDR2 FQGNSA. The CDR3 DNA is TGTGCCAGCAGCTTGGCGAGGGAACTGTTTTTT. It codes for CASSLARELFF.

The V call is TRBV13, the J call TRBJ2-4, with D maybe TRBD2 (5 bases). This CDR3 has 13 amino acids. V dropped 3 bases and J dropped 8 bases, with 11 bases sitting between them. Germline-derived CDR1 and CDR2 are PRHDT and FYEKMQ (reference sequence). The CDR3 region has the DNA TGTGCCAGCAGCTTGAAACTAGAAGACATTCAGTACTTC. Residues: CASSLKLEDIQYF. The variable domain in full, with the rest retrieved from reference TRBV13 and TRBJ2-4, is AAGVIQSPRHLIKEKRETATLKCYPIPRHDTVYWYQQGPGQDPQFLISFYEKMQSDKGSIPDRFSAQQFSDYHSELNMSSLELGDSALYFCASSLKLEDIQYFGAGTRLSVL.

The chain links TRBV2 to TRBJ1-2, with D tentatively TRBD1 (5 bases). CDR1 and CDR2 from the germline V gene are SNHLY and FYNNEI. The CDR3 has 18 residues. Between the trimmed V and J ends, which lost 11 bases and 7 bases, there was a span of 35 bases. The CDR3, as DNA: TGTGCCGCCTGGGCAGGGCTTGGAACTTCTGGGGTCCCCGGTGGCTACACCTTC. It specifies CAAWAGLGTSGVPGGYTF.

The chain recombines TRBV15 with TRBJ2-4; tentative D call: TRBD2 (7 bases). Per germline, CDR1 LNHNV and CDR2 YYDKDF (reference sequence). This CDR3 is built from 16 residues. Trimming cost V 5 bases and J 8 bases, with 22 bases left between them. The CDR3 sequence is CATSLGVGGREYIQYF. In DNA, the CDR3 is TGTGCCACCAGCCTCGGGGTAGGGGGGCGGGAGTACATTCAGTACTTC.

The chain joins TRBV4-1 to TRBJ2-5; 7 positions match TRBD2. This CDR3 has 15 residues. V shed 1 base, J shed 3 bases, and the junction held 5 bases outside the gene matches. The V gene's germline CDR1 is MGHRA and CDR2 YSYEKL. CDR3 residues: CASSQVSGAEETQYF. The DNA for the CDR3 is TGCGCCAGCAGCCAAGTGAGCGGGGCCGAAGAGACCCAGTACTTC.

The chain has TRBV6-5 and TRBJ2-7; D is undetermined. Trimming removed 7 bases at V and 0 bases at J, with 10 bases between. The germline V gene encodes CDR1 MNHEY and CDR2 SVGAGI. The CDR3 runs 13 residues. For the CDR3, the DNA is TGTGCCAGCAAAAAACAGAGCTCCTACGAGCAGTACTTC. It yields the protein CASKKQSSYEQYF.

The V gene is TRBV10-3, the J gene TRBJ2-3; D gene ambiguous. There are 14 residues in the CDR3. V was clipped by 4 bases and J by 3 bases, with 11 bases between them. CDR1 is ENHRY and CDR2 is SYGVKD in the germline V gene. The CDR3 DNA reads TGTGCCATCAGTGGTACCCACTCTACAGATACGCAGTATTTT. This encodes CAISGTHSTDTQYF.

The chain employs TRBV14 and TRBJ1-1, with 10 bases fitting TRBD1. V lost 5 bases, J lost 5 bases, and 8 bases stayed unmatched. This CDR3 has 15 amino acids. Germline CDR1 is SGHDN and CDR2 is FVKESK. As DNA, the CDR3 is TGTGCCAGCAGCATTAGGACAGGGGGAGGAACTGAAGCTTTCTTT. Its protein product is CASSIRTGGGTEAFF.

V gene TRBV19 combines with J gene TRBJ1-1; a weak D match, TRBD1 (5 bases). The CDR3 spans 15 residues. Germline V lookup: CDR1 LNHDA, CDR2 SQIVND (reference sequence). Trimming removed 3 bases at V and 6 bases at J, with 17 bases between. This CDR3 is CASSIPKPGVPEAFF. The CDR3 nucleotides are TGTGCCAGTAGTATCCCTAAACCGGGGGTCCCTGAAGCTTTCTTT.

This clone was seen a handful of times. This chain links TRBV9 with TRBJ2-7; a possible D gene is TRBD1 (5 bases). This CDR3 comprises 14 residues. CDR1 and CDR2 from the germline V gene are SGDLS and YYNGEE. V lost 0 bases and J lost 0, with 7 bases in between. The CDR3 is CASSVGTNSYEQYF. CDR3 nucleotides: TGTGCCAGCAGCGTAGGGACAAACTCCTACGAGCAGTACTTC. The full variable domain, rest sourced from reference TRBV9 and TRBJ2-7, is DSGVTQTPKHLITATGQRVTLRCSPRSGDLSVYWYQQSLDQGLQFLIQYYNGEERAKGNILERFSAQQFPDLHSELNLSSLELGDSALYFCASSVGTNSYEQYFGPGTRLTVT.

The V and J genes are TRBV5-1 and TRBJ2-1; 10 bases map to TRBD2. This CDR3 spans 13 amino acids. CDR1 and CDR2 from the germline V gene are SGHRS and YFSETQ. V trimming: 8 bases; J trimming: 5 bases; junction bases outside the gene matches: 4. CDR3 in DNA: TGCGCCAGTCTAGCGGGAGAACACAATGAGCAGTTCTTC. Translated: CASLAGEHNEQFF.

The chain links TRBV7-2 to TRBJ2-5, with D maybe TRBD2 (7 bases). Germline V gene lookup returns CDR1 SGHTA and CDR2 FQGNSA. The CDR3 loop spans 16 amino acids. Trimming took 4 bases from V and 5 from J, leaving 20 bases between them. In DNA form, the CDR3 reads TGTGCCAGCAGCTCACGTATGAGGGGGGGCCCCGAGACCCAGTACTTC. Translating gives CASSSRMRGGPETQYF.

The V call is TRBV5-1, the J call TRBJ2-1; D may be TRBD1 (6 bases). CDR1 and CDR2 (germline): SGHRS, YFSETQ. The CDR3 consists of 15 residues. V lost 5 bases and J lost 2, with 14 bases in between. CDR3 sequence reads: CASRVDSGPYNEQFF. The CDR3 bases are TGCGCCAGCAGAGTGGACAGTGGACCCTACAATGAGCAGTTCTTC.